A selection of T cell receptor beta chains follows, all from one sample in a study of blood T cell repertoires in COVID-19. Data came from immunoSEQ multiplex PCR; TCRdb stores just in-frame clones and leaves some out. The sample carries 150,000 to 200,000 clones, roughly nine tenths recorded once. Sequencing was performed on peripheral blood. The receptors shown here come from a woman aged 25 to 39 with active or convalescent COVID-19. Both conserved end residues are part of each CDR3. D genes are given only for firm matches. A clone size is listed for some rows: how often the clone was seen (once, few, many), or a class if it is expanded.

length: 17; D: TRBD1; V: TRBV15; size: -; J: TRBJ2-1; DNA: TGTGCCACCAGCAGAGATACCGGGACAGGGGTAAGCAATGAGCAGTTCTTC; CDR3: CATSRDTGTGVSNEQFF
length: 13; D: TRBD2; V: TRBV6-2/TRBV6-3; size: once; J: TRBJ2-7; DNA: TGTGCCAGCAGTCCCGGGACTAGCCTCGAGCAGTACTTC; CDR3: CASSPGTSLEQYF
length: 16; D: -; V: TRBV7-9; size: -; J: TRBJ2-7; DNA: TGTGCCAGCAGCCAGGGGCTTTACTCCCGCATCGACGAGCAGTACTTC; CDR3: CASSQGLYSRIDEQYF
length: 15; D: TRBD1; V: TRBV28; size: -; J: TRBJ1-5; DNA: TGTGCCAGCAGGGGCGGGACAGGGGGCAATCAGCCCCAGCATTTT; CDR3: CASRGGTGGNQPQHF
length: 16; D: TRBD1; V: TRBV28; size: -; J: TRBJ2-7; DNA: TGTGCCAGCAGCCAAAGGAGAAGGACAGGGGGGTACGAGCAGTACTTC; CDR3: CASSQRRRTGGYEQYF
length: 15; D: -; V: TRBV3-1/TRBV3-2; size: -; J: TRBJ2-7; DNA: TGTGCCAGCAGCCAGACCGGGCAGGGTTTATACGAGCAGTACTTC; CDR3: CASSQTGQGLYEQYF
length: 17; D: TRBD1; V: TRBV5-1; size: once; J: TRBJ1-1; DNA: TGCGCCAGCAAAGTAACGGGACAGCCGACTTTAAACACTGAAGCTTTCTTT; CDR3: CASKVTGQPTLNTEAFF
length: 12; D: -; V: TRBV11-2; size: -; J: TRBJ2-7; DNA: TGTGCCAGCAGCAAGAACAGGGACGAGCAGTACTTC; CDR3: CASSKNRDEQYF
length: 16; D: -; V: TRBV14; size: -; J: TRBJ1-3; DNA: TGTGCCAGCAGCCCCCGGCGGGTAGGCTCTGGAAACACCATATATTTT; CDR3: CASSPRRVGSGNTIYF
length: 14; D: TRBD2; V: TRBV6-2/TRBV6-3; size: -; J: TRBJ2-7; DNA: TGTGCCAGCAGTCCGGGACTAGCGACCTACGAGCAGTACTTC; CDR3: CASSPGLATYEQYF
length: 11; D: -; V: TRBV2; size: -; J: TRBJ1-3; DNA: TGTGCCAGCAGTGAAGGGGGCTGGAAATATTTT; CDR3: CASSEGGWKYF
length: 15; D: TRBD1; V: TRBV18; size: -; J: TRBJ2-7; DNA: TGTGCCAGCTCACCACCGGGCAGGGGGACGTACGAGCAGTACTTC; CDR3: CASSPPGRGTYEQYF
length: 16; D: -; V: TRBV5-1; size: few; J: TRBJ1-1; DNA: TGCGCCAGCAGCTTGGGGTTTGGCTTCGGGGACACTGAAGCTTTCTTT; CDR3: CASSLGFGFGDTEAFF
length: 14; D: -; V: TRBV10-1; size: -; J: TRBJ2-5; DNA: TGCGCCAGCAGTGAGTCATCGGGAAGAGAGACCCAGTACTTC; CDR3: CASSESSGRETQYF
length: 15; D: -; V: TRBV21-1; size: -; J: TRBJ2-5; DNA: TGTGCCAGCAGCAAAGGGTACGGGGTGAGGGAGACCCAGTACTTC; CDR3: CASSKGYGVRETQYF
length: 14; D: -; V: TRBV13; size: -; J: TRBJ1-2; DNA: TGTGCCAGCAGCTTTAAGGGGGCTAACTATGGCTACACCTTC; CDR3: CASSFKGANYGYTF
length: 13; D: -; V: TRBV24-1; size: -; J: TRBJ2-1; DNA: TGTGCCACCAGGCGTGACCTGCCAGGGGAGCAGTTCTTC; CDR3: CATRRDLPGEQFF
length: 13; D: -; V: TRBV12-3/TRBV12-4; size: -; J: TRBJ2-1; DNA: TGTGCCAGCAGTTTAGGCAGGTACAATGAGCAGTTCTTC; CDR3: CASSLGRYNEQFF
length: 15; D: -; V: TRBV19; size: once; J: TRBJ1-4; DNA: TGTGCCAGTAGTACTGGACAGACAACTAATGAAAAACTGTTTTTT; CDR3: CASSTGQTTNEKLFF
length: 18; D: TRBD1; V: TRBV9; size: -; J: TRBJ1-3; DNA: TGTGCCAGCAGCGTAGCAAGCGGGACAGGGGTCTCTGGAAACACCATATATTTT; CDR3: CASSVASGTGVSGNTIYF
length: 13; D: TRBD1; V: TRBV30; size: -; J: TRBJ2-7; DNA: TGTGCCTGGAGTCAAGGGGGCTCTTACGAGCAGTACTTC; CDR3: CAWSQGGSYEQYF
length: 16; D: -; V: TRBV14; size: -; J: TRBJ2-7; DNA: TGTGCCAGCAGCCAAGATCCCTTAAGTAGGCCGGGGGAGCAGTACTTC; CDR3: CASSQDPLSRPGEQYF
length: 10; D: -; V: TRBV27; size: -; J: TRBJ1-5; DNA: TGTGCCAGTACTGATCAGCCCCAGCATTTT; CDR3: CASTDQPQHF
length: 12; D: -; V: TRBV9; size: -; J: TRBJ2-1; DNA: TGTGCCAGCAGAGGAGGGAACAATGAGCAGTTCTTC; CDR3: CASRGGNNEQFF
length: 17; D: TRBD2; V: TRBV5-1; size: -; J: TRBJ2-7; DNA: TGCGCCAGCAGCTTGAATCCGACTAGCGGGACGCTCTACGAGCAGTACTTC; CDR3: CASSLNPTSGTLYEQYF
length: 14; D: TRBD1; V: TRBV19; size: -; J: TRBJ1-6; DNA: TGTGCCAGTAGTACTCCAGGGGGAATTTCACCCCTCCACTTT; CDR3: CASSTPGGISPLHF
length: 12; D: TRBD1; V: TRBV11-2; size: -; J: TRBJ1-2; DNA: TGTGCCAGCGGGACAGCTAACTATGGCTACACCTTC; CDR3: CASGTANYGYTF
length: 15; D: TRBD1; V: TRBV24-1; size: -; J: TRBJ2-5; DNA: TGTGCCACCAGTGATATGGGACAGGGACAAGAGACCCAGTACTTC; CDR3: CATSDMGQGQETQYF
length: 13; D: -; V: TRBV7-9; size: -; J: TRBJ1-6; DNA: TGTGCCAGCAGGGGAGGGAATAATTCACCCCTCCACTTT; CDR3: CASRGGNNSPLHF
length: 17; D: TRBD1; V: TRBV30; size: -; J: TRBJ1-1; DNA: TGTGCCTGGAGTGTCGACAGGGTGGGGTTGATGAACACTGAAGCTTTCTTT; CDR3: CAWSVDRVGLMNTEAFF
length: 11; D: -; V: TRBV11-3; size: -; J: TRBJ2-3; DNA: TGTGCCAGCAAGAGGGCAGATACGCAGTATTTT; CDR3: CASKRADTQYF
length: 16; D: TRBD1; V: TRBV18; size: -; J: TRBJ1-6; DNA: TGTGCCAGCTCAAAAGGACAGGAGACCTATAATTCACCCCTCCACTTT; CDR3: CASSKGQETYNSPLHF
length: 16; D: TRBD1; V: TRBV5-6; size: -; J: TRBJ2-2; DNA: TGTGCCAGCAGCCCCGGGACAGGGGTCTCCACCGGGGAGCTGTTTTTT; CDR3: CASSPGTGVSTGELFF
length: 15; D: -; V: TRBV11-3; size: -; J: TRBJ2-7; DNA: TGTGCCAGCAGCTTATTAGGGGTGGCATCCTACGAGCAGTACTTC; CDR3: CASSLLGVASYEQYF
length: 15; D: TRBD1; V: TRBV30; size: -; J: TRBJ1-5; DNA: TGTGCCTGCTCAGGGGGTAGGAATAGCAATCAGCCCCAGCATTTT; CDR3: CACSGGRNSNQPQHF
length: 14; D: -; V: TRBV5-4; size: -; J: TRBJ2-6; DNA: TGTGCCAGCAGCCAGATTTCTGGGGCCAACGTCCTGACTTTC; CDR3: CASSQISGANVLTF
length: 12; D: TRBD2; V: TRBV7-8; size: -; J: TRBJ2-1; DNA: TGTGCCAGCAGCATCTTTAGCGGGGGGAGGTTCTTC; CDR3: CASSIFSGGRFF
length: 15; D: TRBD1; V: TRBV3-1/TRBV3-2; size: -; J: TRBJ1-2; DNA: TGTGCCAGCAGCCTCGGGACAGGGGCCCCTTATGGCTACACCTTC; CDR3: CASSLGTGAPYGYTF
length: 13; D: -; V: TRBV6-5; size: -; J: TRBJ1-6; DNA: TGTGCCAGCAGTTACGAGAGGGATTCACCCCTCCACTTT; CDR3: CASSYERDSPLHF
length: 14; D: -; V: TRBV5-8; size: -; J: TRBJ1-2; DNA: TGTGCCAGCAGCTACTACAAAAAAAACTATGGCTACACCTTC; CDR3: CASSYYKKNYGYTF
length: 15; D: TRBD2; V: TRBV29-1; size: -; J: TRBJ2-1; DNA: TGCAGCGTTGAGGGGACCTTAGGGGGACTAGGTGAGCAGTTCTTC; CDR3: CSVEGTLGGLGEQFF
length: 14; D: TRBD1; V: TRBV5-1; size: -; J: TRBJ1-2; DNA: TGCGCCAGCAGCCCTATGACAGGGAACTATGGCTACACCTTC; CDR3: CASSPMTGNYGYTF
length: 14; D: -; V: TRBV2; size: -; J: TRBJ1-2; DNA: TGTGCCAGCAGTGAATCCAGGCAGAACTATGGCTACACCTTC; CDR3: CASSESRQNYGYTF
length: 16; D: -; V: TRBV6-6; size: once; J: TRBJ1-5; DNA: TGTGCCAGCAGGTCGGAAAATCAGGGGAAAAGGCAGCCCCAGCATTTT; CDR3: CASRSENQGKRQPQHF
length: 15; D: -; V: TRBV7-2; size: -; J: TRBJ1-2; DNA: TGTGCCAGCAGCTTAGGTTCAGGGTCGAACTATGGCTACACCTTC; CDR3: CASSLGSGSNYGYTF
length: 15; D: -; V: TRBV19; size: few; J: TRBJ1-2; DNA: TGTGCCAGTAGAAGCACCGGGACAAACTTCCTTGGCTACACCTTC; CDR3: CASRSTGTNFLGYTF
length: 16; D: -; V: TRBV27; size: -; J: TRBJ1-3; DNA: TGTGCCAGCAGTCCTTTCGGACCCAGGGTTGGAAACACCATATATTTT; CDR3: CASSPFGPRVGNTIYF
length: 18; D: TRBD1; V: TRBV13; size: -; J: TRBJ1-1; DNA: TGTGCCAGCAGCTCCCAGACAGGGGGCACTAGGGTGAACACTGAAGCTTTCTTT; CDR3: CASSSQTGGTRVNTEAFF
length: 16; D: -; V: TRBV21-1; size: -; J: TRBJ2-3; DNA: TGTGCCAGCAGCCTCTTCACTAGCGGGAGGACAGATACGCAGTATTTT; CDR3: CASSLFTSGRTDTQYF
length: 12; D: TRBD1; V: TRBV20-1; size: -; J: TRBJ2-7; DNA: TGCAGTGCTAGTGGGACAGGCTACGAGCAGTACTTC; CDR3: CSASGTGYEQYF
length: 14; D: TRBD1; V: TRBV5-1; size: -; J: TRBJ1-1; DNA: TGCGCCAGCAGCTTCCAGTTGGGGGACAGGGAAGCTTTCTTT; CDR3: CASSFQLGDREAFF
length: 15; D: TRBD2; V: TRBV5-1; size: -; J: TRBJ2-7; DNA: TGCGCCAGCGGGGCTGGGAGGGGTAGCTCCTACGAGCAGTACTTC; CDR3: CASGAGRGSSYEQYF
length: 12; D: TRBD2; V: TRBV29-1; size: -; J: TRBJ2-1; DNA: TGCAGCGTTGTGGGACTAAGGAATGAGCAGTTCTTC; CDR3: CSVVGLRNEQFF
length: 16; D: TRBD1; V: TRBV5-5; size: -; J: TRBJ1-2; DNA: TGTGCCAGCAGCTTGGATATGGGGACAGACCCCTATGGCTACACCTTC; CDR3: CASSLDMGTDPYGYTF